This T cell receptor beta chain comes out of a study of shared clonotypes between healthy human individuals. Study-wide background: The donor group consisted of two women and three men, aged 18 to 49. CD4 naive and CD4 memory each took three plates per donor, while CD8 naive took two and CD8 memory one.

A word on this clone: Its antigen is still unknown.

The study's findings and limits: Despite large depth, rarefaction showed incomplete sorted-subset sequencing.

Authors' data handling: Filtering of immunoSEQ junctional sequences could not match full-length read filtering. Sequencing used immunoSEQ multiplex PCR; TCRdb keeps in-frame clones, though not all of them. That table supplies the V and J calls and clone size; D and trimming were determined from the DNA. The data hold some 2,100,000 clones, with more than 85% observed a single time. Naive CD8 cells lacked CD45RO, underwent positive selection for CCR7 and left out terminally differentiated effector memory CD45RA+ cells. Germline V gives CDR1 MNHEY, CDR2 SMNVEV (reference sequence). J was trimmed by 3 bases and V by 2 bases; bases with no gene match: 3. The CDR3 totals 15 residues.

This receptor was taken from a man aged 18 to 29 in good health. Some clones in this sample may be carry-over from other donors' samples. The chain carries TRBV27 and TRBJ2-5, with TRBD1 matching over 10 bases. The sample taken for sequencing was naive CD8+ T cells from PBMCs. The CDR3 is CASSLVGTGEETQYF. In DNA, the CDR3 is TGTGCCAGCAGTTTAGTCGGGACAGGGGAAGAGACCCAGTACTTC.